Reported below is one TCR beta chain. With the library built for alpha chains, this beta chain is off target and its frequency is not meaningful. This CDR3 is 15 amino acids long. Germline-derived CDR1 and CDR2 are LGHDT and YNNKEL (reference sequence). Germline trimming cut 2 bases from V and 0 bases from J; bases unmatched to any gene: 2. This sample stems from a study of spatial heterogeneity in lung cancer. Study as a whole: For the average unique TCR and UMI combination, more than nine occurrences appeared in raw reads.

Time point specified: sample taken at primary tumor resection. Extraction of whole RNA from tumor, nontumor lung or frozen PBMC preceded unsorted sequencing. TCR cDNA molecules each had a unique molecular identifier. TCRdb re-called the 5' RACE reads through MiXCR, storing one row per CDR3 protein. The sample has approximately 1,900 distinct CDR3 sequences, over 7.5% seen once. The J gene is TRBJ2-3, the V gene TRBV3-1; 7 bases are a match to TRBD1. This TCR was recovered from a male donor with early-stage non-small cell lung cancer. Material: normal lung tissue next to the tumor, obtained at surgery. CDR3 residues: CASSQRGPSTDTQYF. The CDR3 nucleotides read TGTGCCAGCAGCCAAAGGGGGCCGAGCACAGATACGCAGTATTTT.